The clone carrying this T cell receptor (beta chain) turned up a few times. Germline V gene sequence: CDR1 SGHNT, CDR2 YYREEE (reference sequence). The CDR3 totals 16 residues. The data originate from a study of blood T cell repertoires in COVID-19. Across the whole study: COVID-19 samples collected from the United States, Italy and Spain covered acute and convalescent phases. Nucleic acid was either cDNA or gDNA, and it came from T cells, B-cell-depleted T cells, or PBMCs.

Original handling: Researchers report that nucleated cell counts were estimated from reference gene primer amplification. Sequenced by immunoSEQ multiplex PCR; TCRdb stores in-frame clones only, minus some. From that table come the V and J calls and clone size; the DNA was used to work out D and trimming. The sample has 9,500 to 10,000 clones; roughly 77% are singletons. The source is a man between 60 and 70 years old with active COVID-19. The sequenced sample consisted of peripheral blood. J is TRBJ2-2 and V is TRBV5-4; 10 nucleotides line up with TRBD2. The CDR3 coding sequence is TGTGCGACCACTGCTAGCGGGGGAATCGGCACCGGGGAGCTGTTTTTT. As protein: CATTASGGIGTGELFF.